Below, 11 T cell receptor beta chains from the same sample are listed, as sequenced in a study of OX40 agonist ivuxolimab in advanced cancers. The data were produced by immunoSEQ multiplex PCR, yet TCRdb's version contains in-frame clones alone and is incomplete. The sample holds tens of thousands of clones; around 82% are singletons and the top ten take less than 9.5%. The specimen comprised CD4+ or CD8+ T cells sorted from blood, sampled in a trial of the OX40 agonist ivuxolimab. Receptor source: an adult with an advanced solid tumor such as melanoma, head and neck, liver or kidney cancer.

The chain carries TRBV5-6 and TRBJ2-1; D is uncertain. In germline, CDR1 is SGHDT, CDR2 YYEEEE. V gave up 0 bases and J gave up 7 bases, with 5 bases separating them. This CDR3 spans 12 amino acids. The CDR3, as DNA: TGTGCCAGCAGCTTGGTTGCGAATGAGCAGTTCTTC. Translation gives CASSLVANEQFF.

The CDR3 coding sequence is TGTGCCAGCAGCCGGACCGGGCTAGCGGGAGGGTACTACGAGCAGTACTTC. Its protein is CASSRTGLAGGYYEQYF. The rearrangement links TRBV7-2 to TRBJ2-7; 12 bases fit TRBD2. V was pared by 5 bases and J by 3 bases, with 11 bases of the junction left unmatched. Looked up from germline, CDR1 is SGHTA and CDR2 is FQGNSA. This CDR3 comprises 17 residues. Together with reference TRBV7-2 and TRBJ2-7, the CDR3 gives the full variable domain: GAGVSQSPSNKVTEKGKDVELRCDPISGHTALYWYRQSLGQGLEFLIYFQGNSAPDKSGLPSDRFSAERTGGSVSTLTIQRTQQEDSAVYLCASSRTGLAGGYYEQYFGPGTRLTVT.

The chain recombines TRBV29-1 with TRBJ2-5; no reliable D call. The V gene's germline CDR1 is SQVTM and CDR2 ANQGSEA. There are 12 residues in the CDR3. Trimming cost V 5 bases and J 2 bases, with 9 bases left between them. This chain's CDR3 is CSVLSAQETQYF. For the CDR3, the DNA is TGCAGCGTTTTGTCGGCACAAGAGACCCAGTACTTC.

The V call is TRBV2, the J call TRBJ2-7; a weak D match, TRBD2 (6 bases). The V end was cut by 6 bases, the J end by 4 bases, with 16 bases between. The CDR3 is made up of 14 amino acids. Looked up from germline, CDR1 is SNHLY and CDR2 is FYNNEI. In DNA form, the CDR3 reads TGTGCCAGCAGACTCGTGCGGGGTCCATACGAGCAGTACTTC. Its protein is CASRLVRGPYEQYF.

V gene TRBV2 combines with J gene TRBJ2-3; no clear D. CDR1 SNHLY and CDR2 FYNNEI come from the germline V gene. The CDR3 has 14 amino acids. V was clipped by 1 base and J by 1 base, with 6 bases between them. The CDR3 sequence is CASSEERGTDTQYF. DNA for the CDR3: TGTGCCAGCAGTGAAGAACGCGGCACAGATACGCAGTATTTT.

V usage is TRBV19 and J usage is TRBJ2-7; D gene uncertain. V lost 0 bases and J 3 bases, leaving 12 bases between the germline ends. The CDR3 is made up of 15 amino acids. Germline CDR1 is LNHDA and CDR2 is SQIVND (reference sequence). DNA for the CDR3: TGTGCCAGTAGTATAGAGTCCGCAGGTAACTACGAGCAGTACTTC. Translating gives CASSIESAGNYEQYF.

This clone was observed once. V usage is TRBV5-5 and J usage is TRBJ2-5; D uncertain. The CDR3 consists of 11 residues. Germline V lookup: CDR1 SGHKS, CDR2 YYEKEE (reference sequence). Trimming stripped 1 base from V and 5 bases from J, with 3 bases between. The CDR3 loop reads CASSLRETQYF. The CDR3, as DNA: TGTGCCAGCAGCTTGAGGGAGACCCAGTACTTC.

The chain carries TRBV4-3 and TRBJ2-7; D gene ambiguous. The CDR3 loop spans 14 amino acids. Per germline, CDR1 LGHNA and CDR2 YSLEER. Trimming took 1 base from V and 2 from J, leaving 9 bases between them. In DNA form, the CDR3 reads TGCGCCAGCAGCCAAGCGGCCGGGCCCTACGAGCAGTACTTC. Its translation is CASSQAAGPYEQYF.

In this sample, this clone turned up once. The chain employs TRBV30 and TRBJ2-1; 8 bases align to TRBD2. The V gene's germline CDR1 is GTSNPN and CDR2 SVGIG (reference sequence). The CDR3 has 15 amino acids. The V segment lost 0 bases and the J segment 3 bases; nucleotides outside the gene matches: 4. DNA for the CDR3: TGTGCCTGGAGTGTTAGGCTAGCGGGCTACAATGAGCAGTTCTTC. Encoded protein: CAWSVRLAGYNEQFF.

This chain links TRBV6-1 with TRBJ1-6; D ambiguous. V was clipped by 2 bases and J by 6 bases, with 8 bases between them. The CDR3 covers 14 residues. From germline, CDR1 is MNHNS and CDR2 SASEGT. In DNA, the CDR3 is TGTGCCAGCAGTGAAAATGGTTCTAATTCACCCCTCCACTTT. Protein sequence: CASSENGSNSPLHF.

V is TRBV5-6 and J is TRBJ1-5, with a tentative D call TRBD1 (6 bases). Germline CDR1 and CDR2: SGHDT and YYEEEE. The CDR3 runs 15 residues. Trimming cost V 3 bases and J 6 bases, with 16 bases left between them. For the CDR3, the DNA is TGTGCCAGCAGCTCTGGGGGCAGGGAGGGTCAGCCCCAGCATTTT. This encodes CASSSGGREGQPQHF.